One sample yielded the 25 T cell receptor beta chains listed below, sequenced in a study of blood T cell repertoires in COVID-19. TCRdb's table, derived via immunoSEQ multiplex PCR, lists solely in-frame clones and lacks some. The sample lists 50,000 to 65,000 clones; about four fifths were seen once. Input material: peripheral blood. Receptors were obtained from a man aged 55 to 70 with COVID-19, enrolled during active disease.

V usage is TRBV14 and J usage is TRBJ2-5, with unresolved D. The CDR3 is 15 amino acids. CDR1 is SGHDN, CDR2 FVKESK, per germline. The V and J ends lost 1 base and 2 bases respectively, with 11 bases between them. CDR3 coding DNA: TGTGCCAGCAGCCAAGGTTTTGTGTCGCAAGAGACCCAGTACTTC. Its translation: CASSQGFVSQETQYF.

The J gene is TRBJ2-2, the V gene TRBV5-1; D is perhaps TRBD2 (6 bases). V shed 2 bases and J shed 6 bases, with 17 bases lying between them. CDR1 and CDR2 (germline): SGHRS, YFSETQ. The CDR3 length is 16 residues. The CDR3 DNA reads as TGCGCCAGCAGCTTTTCTAGTGGGAGCGGGTCCGGGGAGCTGTTTTTT. Amino acids: CASSFSSGSGSGELFF.

This sequence joins TRBV2 and TRBJ2-3; D is possibly TRBD1 (5 bases). Germline CDR1 reads SNHLY; CDR2 reads FYNNEI. V lost 9 bases and J 2 bases, leaving 18 bases between the germline ends. There are 15 residues in the CDR3. CDR3 residues: CASSLQGIPTDTQYF. For the CDR3, the DNA is TGTGCCAGTTCCCTCCAGGGCATACCCACAGATACGCAGTATTTT. Full variable domain (outside the CDR3, taken from reference TRBV2 and TRBJ2-3): EPEVTQTPSHQVTQMGQEVILRCVPISNHLYFYWYRQILGQKVEFLVSFYNNEISEKSEIFDDQFSVERPDGSNFTLKIRSTKLEDSAMYFCASSLQGIPTDTQYFGPGTRLTVL.

J is TRBJ2-5 and V is TRBV5-1; TRBD1 matches 7 bases. The CDR3 is made up of 16 amino acids. J lost 1 base, V lost 0 bases, and 6 bases had no gene match. The V gene's germline CDR1 is SGHRS and CDR2 YFSETQ. Written as DNA, the CDR3 is TGCGCCAGCAGCTTGGTTCCAGGGGGAAGCCAAGAGACCCAGTACTTC. This sequence encodes CASSLVPGGSQETQYF.

V gene TRBV6-5 combines with J gene TRBJ1-1; perhaps TRBD1 as D (6 bases). Germline CDR1 reads MNHEY; CDR2 reads SVGAGI. The CDR3 spans 16 residues. The V end lost 2 bases, the J end lost 4 bases, and 17 bases lay between the germline ends. CDR3 amino acids: CASSYGKGGVGTEAFF. In nucleotides, the CDR3 is TGTGCCAGCAGTTACGGGAAAGGGGGGGTCGGCACTGAAGCTTTCTTT.

There are a few counts of this clone. CDR3 bases: TGTGCCAGCAGCGCCACAGGGTTGGCTGGAAACACCATATATTTT. The encoded protein is CASSATGLAGNTIYF. The chain links TRBV7-9 to TRBJ1-3; D is perhaps TRBD1 (6 bases). Trimming stripped 5 bases from V and 2 bases from J, with 13 bases between. The germline gives CDR1 SEHNR, CDR2 FQNEAQ (reference sequence). The CDR3 has 15 amino acids.

V usage is TRBV18 and J usage is TRBJ2-5, with a tentative D call TRBD2 (6 bases). The CDR3 covers 16 residues. V lost 3 bases and J 11 bases, leaving 25 bases between the germline ends. Germline assignment: CDR1 KGHSH and CDR2 LQKENI. For the CDR3, the DNA is TGTGCCAGCTCACCGGGGCCCAGGGAGGCCTATTTAAAGCAGTACTTC. Translated: CASSPGPREAYLKQYF.

The chain couples TRBV20-1 to TRBJ2-5; 9 bases are shared with TRBD2. The germline V gene has CDR1 DFQATT and CDR2 SNEGSKA (reference sequence). Trimming removed 3 bases from V and 5 bases from J; junction bases left unmatched: 7. The CDR3 loop spans 14 amino acids. CDR3 amino acids: CSASSAGGPETQYF. The CDR3 nucleotides read TGCAGTGCTAGTAGCGCGGGGGGGCCGGAGACCCAGTACTTC.

This clone has just one count. The rearrangement links TRBV6-5 to TRBJ2-1; the match to TRBD2 covers 10 bases. From germline, CDR1 is MNHEY and CDR2 SVGAGI. V lost 6 bases, J lost 5 bases, and 4 bases stayed unmatched. This CDR3 spans 14 amino acids. CDR3 region: CASSSGGAHNEQFF. CDR3 coding DNA: TGTGCCAGCAGCAGCGGGGGGGCTCACAATGAGCAGTTCTTC.

The chain carries TRBV7-7 and TRBJ1-4; a possible D gene is TRBD1 (6 bases). V lost 4 bases, J lost 7 bases, and 22 bases lay in between. Germline V gives CDR1 SSHAT, CDR2 FNYEAQ (reference sequence). The CDR3 is made up of 17 amino acids. The CDR3 here is CASSSGGGGTSTEKLFF. CDR3 DNA sequence: TGTGCCAGCAGCTCGGGCGGGGGCGGGACAAGTACTGAAAAACTGTTTTTT.

The chain carries TRBV11-1 and TRBJ1-6; 8 bases agree with TRBD1. CDR3 length: 15 residues. The V segment lost 3 bases and the J segment 7 bases; nucleotides outside the gene matches: 5. Germline values: CDR1 SGHAT, CDR2 FQDESV (reference sequence). The CDR3 DNA reads TGTGCCAGCAGCTTTTCAGGGGGCTGGAATTCACCCCTCCACTTT. Translation gives CASSFSGGWNSPLHF. The variable domain in full, completed from reference TRBV11-1 and TRBJ1-6, reads EAEVAQSPRYKITEKSQAVAFWCDPISGHATLYWYRQILGQGPELLVQFQDESVVDDSQLPKDRFSAERLKGVDSTLKIQPAELGDSAMYLCASSFSGGWNSPLHFGNGTRLTVT.

The V and J genes are TRBV7-2 and TRBJ2-2, with D perhaps matching TRBD1 (6 bases). Germline V gives CDR1 SGHTA, CDR2 FQGNSA. V was cut by 5 bases and J by 2 bases, with 15 bases left in between. This CDR3 comprises 16 residues. CDR3 sequence (DNA): TGTGCCAGCAGCCCTTACGGGACAACCAACACCGGGGAGCTGTTTTTT. It specifies CASSPYGTTNTGELFF.

The chain carries TRBV5-1 and TRBJ1-4; D remains unclear. The V gene's germline CDR1 is SGHRS and CDR2 YFSETQ. The CDR3 is 16 residues long. The V end lost 5 bases, the J end lost 0 bases, and 14 bases lay between the germline ends. CDR3 region: CASRIPTIATNEKLFF. CDR3 bases: TGCGCCAGCAGAATCCCAACTATTGCAACTAATGAAAAACTGTTTTTT.

The chain carries TRBV4-1 and TRBJ1-2; D ambiguous. In germline, CDR1 is MGHRA, CDR2 YSYEKL. The CDR3 loop spans 16 amino acids. V was pared by 4 bases and J by 4 bases, with 19 bases between. CDR3: CASSPGFIPRVYGYTF. CDR3 in DNA: TGCGCCAGCAGCCCTGGGTTTATACCGAGGGTCTATGGCTACACCTTC.

The chain is built from TRBV12-3 or TRBV12-4 and TRBJ1-2; D unclear. V was clipped by 3 bases and J by 4 bases, with 9 bases between them. The CDR3 has 13 residues. The CDR3 protein is CASSFVSIYGYTF. In DNA form, the CDR3 reads TGTGCCAGCAGTTTCGTCTCTATCTATGGCTACACCTTC.

The V gene is TRBV5-1, the J gene TRBJ1-1; D not certain. The germline V and J ends were trimmed by 1 base and 1 base, with 11 bases remaining between them. This CDR3 is built from 15 residues. Germline CDR1 SGHRS, CDR2 YFSETQ. The CDR3 bases are TGCGCCAGCAGCTTGTTACCCACAGAGAACACTGAAGCTTTCTTT. Translation: CASSLLPTENTEAFF. The whole variable domain, filled in from reference TRBV5-1 and TRBJ1-1, reads KAGVTQTPRYLIKTRGQQVTLSCSPISGHRSVSWYQQTPGQGLQFLFEYFSETQRNKGNFPGRFSGRQFSNSRSEMNVSTLELGDSALYLCASSLLPTENTEAFFGQGTRLTVV.

The chain joins TRBV4-2 to TRBJ2-1; TRBD2 matches at 7 bases. The CDR3 has 13 residues. V trimming: 5 bases; J trimming: 8 bases; junction bases outside the gene matches: 6. Germline CDR1 reads LGHNA; CDR2 reads YNFKEQ. The CDR3 sequence: CASSSRRGDEQFF. CDR3 nucleotides: TGTGCCAGCAGCTCACGACGGGGGGATGAGCAGTTCTTC.

The V and J genes are TRBV27 and TRBJ1-2, with 7 bases matching TRBD1. The CDR3 is made up of 14 amino acids. Germline values: CDR1 MNHEY, CDR2 SMNVEV (reference sequence). The ends lost 4 bases at V and 5 bases at J; junction bases unmatched: 7. CDR3 DNA sequence: TGTGCCAGCAGTTCCCCTGCACAGGGGTATGGCTACACCTTC. It is translated as CASSSPAQGYGYTF.

This clone appeared a single time. The V gene is TRBV6-1, the J gene TRBJ2-7; TRBD1 agrees at 9 bases. V trimming: 3 bases; J trimming: 4 bases; junction bases outside the gene matches: 4. This CDR3 has 14 amino acids. The V gene's germline CDR1 is MNHNS and CDR2 SASEGT. The CDR3 spells CASSEGTGLYEQYF. CDR3 bases: TGTGCCAGCAGTGAGGGGACAGGGCTTTACGAGCAGTACTTC.

The chain employs TRBV9 and TRBJ1-1; D is ambiguous. Trimming cost V 0 bases and J 4 bases, with 10 bases left between them. The CDR3 covers 14 residues. The germline V gene encodes CDR1 SGDLS and CDR2 YYNGEE. CDR3 protein: CASSVAGEGTEAFF. CDR3 nucleotides: TGTGCCAGCAGCGTAGCGGGCGAGGGCACTGAAGCTTTCTTT.

The rearrangement links TRBV24-1 to TRBJ2-5; D is uncertain. The germline V gene has CDR1 KGHDR and CDR2 SFDVKD. Trimming cost V 9 bases and J 0 bases, with 4 bases left between them. The CDR3 sequence is 11 residues long. The CDR3 nucleotides are TGTGCCACCGCGTACCAAGAGACCCAGTACTTC. Amino acids: CATAYQETQYF.

This chain joins TRBV7-9 and TRBJ2-5; maybe TRBD1 (6 bases). Germline CDR1 is SEHNR and CDR2 is FQNEAQ (reference sequence). This CDR3 has 17 residues. Trimming removed 5 bases at V and 5 bases at J, with 24 bases between. The CDR3 sequence is CASSTPPGTSTMETQYF. In DNA, the CDR3 is TGTGCCAGCAGCACCCCCCCCGGGACAAGTACTATGGAGACCCAGTACTTC.

The chain uses TRBV9 and TRBJ2-3; D remains unclear. V gave up 1 base and J gave up 0 bases, with 12 bases separating them. This CDR3 spans 16 amino acids. Looked up from germline, CDR1 is SGDLS and CDR2 is YYNGEE. The CDR3: CASSVLSEMSTDTQYF. CDR3 coding DNA: TGTGCCAGCAGCGTACTTTCGGAGATGAGCACAGATACGCAGTATTTT.

V gene TRBV11-2 combines with J gene TRBJ2-7, with TRBD2 matching 9 bases. Per germline, CDR1 SGHAT and CDR2 FQNNGV. Losses at the gene ends were 3 bases for V and 1 base for J; bases not matched to a gene: 7. This CDR3 spans 16 amino acids. The DNA of the CDR3 is TGTGCCAGCAGCTTTTTGACTAGCGGTGAGTCCTACGAGCAGTACTTC. Protein sequence: CASSFLTSGESYEQYF.

This chain connects TRBV19 to TRBJ1-2; perhaps TRBD1 as D (5 bases). CDR1 is LNHDA and CDR2 is SQIVND in the germline V gene (reference sequence). The V end was cut by 8 bases, the J end by 4 bases, with 20 bases between. This CDR3 has 15 amino acids. The CDR3 loop is CASASNQGLGYGYTF. The CDR3 DNA sequence: TGTGCCAGTGCCTCGAACCAGGGTCTTGGCTATGGCTACACCTTC.